A selection of T cell receptor beta chains follows, all from one sample in a study of tumor-infiltrating lymphocytes in primary liver carcinoma. One entry per CDR3 protein, called by TCRdb with MiXCR from the multiplex PCR reads. The sample has approximately 80,000 distinct CDR3 sequences, 65% to 75% seen once. Sequenced: tumor-adjacent normal liver tissue. The receptors were gathered from a man in his forties with primary liver carcinoma and hepatitis B virus infection. The CDR3 runs from the conserved cysteine through the conserved F or W. The D gene is left open where the match is weak. Not every row has a clone size; where given, it reads once, few, many or a size class.

abundance,d_gene,v_gene,j_gene,len,CDR3aa,CDR3nt
NA,NA,TRBV6-2/TRBV6-3,TRBJ2-2,15,CTSRDQYLDTVELFF,TGTACCAGCAGGGACCAATATCTAGACACCGTGGAGCTGTTTTTT
NA,NA,TRBV29-1,TRBJ1-1,12,CSAWSGSTEAFF,TGCAGCGCTTGGTCAGGGAGCACTGAAGCTTTCTTT
NA,NA,TRBV4-3,TRBJ2-7,14,CVSSQGGGSEEQYF,TGCGTCAGCAGCCAAGGTGGGGGCTCAGAGGAGCAGTACTTC
NA,NA,TRBV6-5,TRBJ2-5,12,CVSSYSQEIQYF,TGCGTCAGCAGTTACTCACAAGAGATCCAGTACTTC
few,TRBD2,TRBV18,TRBJ2-1,17,CASSREVAGGPSVEQFF,TGTGCCAGCTCGAGAGAGGTAGCGGGAGGCCCCAGTGTTGAGCAGTTCTTC
few,TRBD1,TRBV10-3,TRBJ2-3,15,CAISGTGGLTDTQYF,TGTGCCATCAGTGGGACAGGGGGCCTCACAGATACGCAGTATTTT
NA,NA,TRBV10-3,TRBJ2-1,13,CAISGGQVDEQCF,TGTGCCATCAGCGGTGGGCAGGTCGATGAGCAGTGCTTC
NA,NA,TRBV10-1,TRBJ2-3,15,CASSDPGVGTDTRYF,TGCGCCAGTAGTGATCCGGGAGTTGGCACAGATACGCGGTACTTT
NA,NA,TRBV6-2/TRBV6-3,TRBJ2-1,15,CATSLIPGSYNEQFF,TGTGCCACCAGTTTAATCCCAGGCTCCTACAATGAGCAGTTCTTC
NA,TRBD2,TRBV12-3/TRBV12-4,TRBJ2-2,16,CASSILLAGATGELFF,TGTGCCAGCAGTATATTACTAGCGGGAGCCACCGGGGAGCTGTTTTTT
few,NA,TRBV6-6,TRBJ1-2,16,CASTHETYRPDYGYTF,TGTGCCAGCACCCACGAGACCTACAGGCCTGACTATGGTTACACCTTC
NA,NA,TRBV7-9,TRBJ1-1,14,CASSLAGRNNEAFF,TGTGCCAGCAGCTTAGCTGGGAGAAACAATGAAGCTTTCTTT
NA,NA,TRBV29-1,TRBJ2-3,12,CSVRWDTDTLYF,TGCAGCGTGCGATGGGACACAGATACGCTGTATTTT
NA,TRBD1,TRBV28,TRBJ2-7,15,CACSFGQVSAYEQYF,TGTGCCTGCAGTTTCGGACAGGTATCGGCCTACGAGCAGTACTTC
few,NA,TRBV6-6,TRBJ1-5,16,CASSLNGGRSTQPQHF,TGTGCCAGCAGCCTAAACGGGGGACGTAGCACTCAGCCCCAGCATTTT
NA,NA,TRBV4-2,TRBJ2-2,18,CTSSLQAGDITTGEEPFF,TGTACCAGCAGTCTGCAGGCAGGCGACATTACCACCGGGGAGGAGCCGTTTTTT
NA,NA,TRBV12-3/TRBV12-4,TRBJ2-1,17,CASSPFPTCGYYNEQFF,TGCGCCAGCAGTCCCTTTCCGACTTGCGGGTACTACAATGAGCAGTTCTTC
many,TRBD1,TRBV6-2/TRBV6-3,TRBJ1-2,14,CASSYLDRVDGYTF,TGTGCCAGCAGTTACCTGGACAGGGTTGATGGCTACACCTTC
NA,TRBD2,TRBV5-4,TRBJ2-1,15,CASSTGLAGADEQFF,TGTGCCAGCAGCACGGGACTAGCGGGAGCGGATGAGCAGTTCTTC
few,NA,TRBV12-3/TRBV12-4,TRBJ2-5,14,CASSPAGVEEAQYF,TGTGCCAGCAGTCCCGCCGGGGTTGAAGAGGCCCAGTACTTC
NA,NA,TRBV29-1,TRBJ1-2,15,CSVEVPASASYGYTF,TGCAGCGTTGAAGTACCCGCCAGCGCCTCCTATGGCTACACCTTC
once,NA,TRBV10-2,TRBJ1-5,14,CASSEPGSDQHRHF,TGCGCCAGCAGTGAGCCCGGGTCCGATCAGCACCGGCATTTT
once,TRBD1,TRBV11-2,TRBJ2-1,16,CASSLGTEGSFNEQFF,TGTGCCAGCAGTTTGGGGACAGAGGGTTCCTTCAATGAGCAGTTCTTC
NA,TRBD2,TRBV11-2,TRBJ2-7,13,CASSLGGTSERYF,TGTGCCAGCAGCTTAGGAGGGACTAGCGAGCGGTACTTC
once,TRBD2,TRBV29-1,TRBJ2-5,15,CSVRTSGSWAETQHF,TGCAGCGTTCGGACTAGTGGGAGTTGGGCAGAGACCCAGCACTTC
NA,NA,TRBV7-8,TRBJ1-5,13,CTSSMASDRPQHF,TGTACCAGCAGCATGGCATCCGATCGGCCCCAGCATTTT
NA,NA,TRBV4-1,TRBJ1-2,14,CANSQADMDYGYTF,TGCGCCAACAGCCAGGCCGACATGGACTATGGCTACACCTTC
NA,TRBD2,TRBV4-2,TRBJ2-2,16,CVSSQDLAGNTGELFF,TGTGTCAGCAGCCAAGATCTAGCGGGGAACACCGGGGAGCTGTTTTTT
few,NA,TRBV11-2,TRBJ1-1,15,CASSPHAEWNTEAFF,TGTGCCAGCAGTCCGCACGCAGAGTGGAACACTGAAGCTTTCTTT
once,NA,TRBV2,TRBJ1-1,13,CASRRDLNTQAFF,TGTGCCAGCAGAAGGGATTTGAACACTCAAGCTTTCTTT
many,NA,TRBV4-1,TRBJ2-1,14,CASSQAGLVSEQFF,TGCGCCAGCAGCCAAGCGGGTTTAGTAAGTGAGCAGTTCTTC
NA,NA,TRBV11-2,TRBJ2-5,13,CASGSDFLETRYF,TGTGCCAGCGGCTCAGATTTTCTGGAGACCCGGTACTTC
NA,TRBD1,TRBV6-2/TRBV6-3,TRBJ1-4,14,CASSIRQGNEILFF,TGTGCCAGCAGTATACGACAGGGAAATGAAATACTGTTTTTT
NA,NA,TRBV11-2,TRBJ2-7,15,CVSCFMTDPDNEQYF,TGTGTCAGCTGCTTCATGACAGATCCGGACAACGAGCAGTACTTC
NA,NA,TRBV12-3/TRBV12-4,TRBJ2-6,13,CASNPSGANILTF,TGTGCCAGCAACCCCTCTGGGGCCAACATCCTGACTTTC
NA,NA,TRBV6-2/TRBV6-3,TRBJ1-2,13,CATADWVNYGYTF,TGTGCCACGGCGGACTGGGTTAACTATGGCTACACCTTC
NA,NA,TRBV29-1,TRBJ2-2,13,CSVAQKPTGKLFF,TGCAGCGTTGCACAAAAACCGACCGGGAAGCTGTTTTTT
NA,NA,TRBV6-5,TRBJ2-1,15,CAGTYRTTGPNEQFF,TGTGCCGGCACTTACCGGACTACCGGCCCCAATGAGCAGTTCTTC
NA,NA,TRBV7-9,TRBJ2-5,15,CASSLGMRFQETQYF,TGTGCCAGCAGCTTGGGAATGAGGTTCCAAGAGACTCAGTACTTC
NA,NA,TRBV11-2,TRBJ2-5,18,CASSLARLALGKRETQYF,TGTGCCAGCAGCTTAGCGAGGCTAGCCCTGGGGAAAAGAGAGACTCAGTACTTC
once,TRBD2,TRBV5-4,TRBJ2-3,16,CSSSLLAGGPTDTQYF,TGTAGCAGCAGCTTGCTCGCGGGAGGGCCCACAGACACGCAGTATTTT
NA,NA,TRBV12-3/TRBV12-4,TRBJ2-1,13,CASSIRLEGEQFF,TGTGCCAGTAGTATCCGCTTAGAGGGTGAGCAGTTCTTC
NA,TRBD1,TRBV28,TRBJ1-2,16,CACSPRPGQGMGGYSF,TGTGCCTGCAGCCCTAGGCCGGGACAGGGGATGGGTGGCTACAGCTTC
once,NA,TRBV30,TRBJ1-6,13,CASSGTGNSPLHF,TGTGCCTCCTCCGGCACAGGGAATTCACCCCTCCACTTT
many,NA,TRBV28,TRBJ2-7,13,CASSFAGFYEQYF,TGTGCCAGCAGCTTTGCGGGATTCTACGAGCAGTACTTC
NA,NA,TRBV20-1,TRBJ2-5,12,CSAEVEVETQYF,TGCAGTGCCGAGGTGGAGGTGGAGACCCAGTACTTC
NA,NA,TRBV11-1,TRBJ2-3,15,CASIEGGDLTNTQYF,TGTGCCAGCATCGAAGGCGGGGATCTGACAAATACGCAGTATTTT
NA,NA,TRBV6-2/TRBV6-3,TRBJ2-6,16,CASSYPVGVRANVLTF,TGTGCCAGCAGTTACCCTGTTGGTGTCAGGGCCAACGTCCTGACTTTC
NA,NA,TRBV5-6,TRBJ1-2,13,CASSSVGTGGYTF,TGTGCTAGCAGCTCGGTTGGTACAGGAGGCTACACCTTC
NA,NA,TRBV10-2,TRBJ1-5,12,CASSESVQPQHF,TGCGCCAGTAGTGAGTCGGTTCAGCCCCAGCATTTT